Below, one T cell receptor beta chain is given with its context. The clone's antigen remains unknown. One base away there is no much larger clone; base qualities are not given. In the germline V gene, CDR1 corresponds to SGHVS and CDR2 to FQNEAQ. Inclusive of the bounding cysteine and phenylalanine, the CDR3 is 13 residues long. Only the CDR3 part of the read is kept: 39 bases, read in frame from the first base. Clipping removes 1 base from V and 5 bases from J, with 0 as the unmatched junction base count. This sample was included in a study of shared clonotypes between healthy human individuals (dated by TCRdb to the early 2020s). In the study overall: A couple of women and a few men aged 18 to 49 years were included in the cohort. Leukapheresis yielded between about 0.85 and 10 billion PBMCs per donor. Different laboratories and diverse techniques were used to prepare libraries and sequence TCR repertoires, to increase sequencing depth and limit assay-specific biases. For each donor, three plates each were used for CD4 naive and CD4 memory, two plates were used for CD8 naive, and one plate was used for CD8 memory. To estimate repertoire size and how much clonotypes are shared between individuals, the study performed deep sequencing of blood TCR repertoires from 4 to 6 healthy adults.

Donors were healthy HIV-negative adults with no recently reported acute infections or vaccinations. Only Caucasian adults living in Nashville, Tennessee, USA were represented among the donors. CD4+ T cells were enriched by magnetic negative selection; naive cells were then positively selected on CD45RA, and the negative fraction formed the memory subset. Blood was obtained by leukapheresis, after which PBMCs were separated by Ficoll-Histopaque density gradient centrifugation and cryopreserved in liquid nitrogen vapor phase. Analytical flow cytometry was used to check the purity and quantity of every magnetically sorted T cell population. Each sorted fraction had its genomic DNA isolated and then quantified by UV absorbance on a Nanodrop 2000c. Study-wide conclusions, independent of this receptor: Larger estimated clonotype richness was generally found for naive subsets than for memory subsets. Around 5% of naive CD4, 3.5% of naive CD8, roughly 2.4% of memory CD4, and more than 0.35% of memory CD8 clonotypes were shared across several donors. Sampling was restricted to blood, and TCR repertoires in tissues likely differ from the TCR repertoires found in blood. Based on pairwise subsampling, the degree of clonotype sharing among donors was expected to be affected by sequencing depth. Even with the large sequencing depth, rarefaction of the sorted-subset datasets indicated that sequencing was incomplete. Higher generation probabilities were observed for clonotypes shared by all four sorted-subset donors than for non-shared clonotypes. Because the study included only a small number of donors, the genetic and exposure-history diversity represented was limited.

Using the deep immunoSEQ assay, multiplex PCR amplified TCR CDR3 regions from genomic DNA. Genomic DNA extracted from each cell subset was distributed evenly over all wells of several immunoSEQ 96-well plates, and each plate served as one replicate. Each replicate PCR for sorted subsets received around 200 ng genomic DNA, equal to some 32,000 T cell genomes. Purified libraries were measured with a Qubit 3.0 fluorometer, size-checked on a Bioanalyzer 2100, and measured again with the KAPA Library Quantification kit. Every immunoSEQ 96-well plate was sequenced on a separate single-read 150-cycle Illumina NextSeq 550 flow cell. Concerning the study's data processing: Because the immunoSEQ output held only junctional sequences and lacked quality scores, the filtering could not match the filtering applied to full-length reads. Sequences were annotated with PyIR, a Python wrapper for IgBLAST v1.9, using IMGT germline references to assign V/J genes and CDR3. Any read was removed if the V/J assignment was weak (E-value above 1e-6), the CDR3 was missing, or the read contained stop codons, out-of-frame junctions, or ambiguous translated residues. V3J clonotypes were defined by identical inferred V gene, J gene, and CDR3 amino acid sequence. The percentage overlap between two repertoires was calculated by dividing the number of shared unique clonotypes by the size of the smaller repertoire. Richness of each repertoire was evaluated using RTK rarefaction, the Chao1 estimator, and Recon v2.1 estimates of unobserved clonotypes. Generation probabilities were computed with OLGA for all TCRbeta clonotypes obtained by the gDNA method from a handful of donors. TCRdb took this table from immuneACCESS and kept in-frame rearrangements with V and J called. Such tables lack part of the clones; where checked against another copy, unresolved V genes explain under half of the gap, and the rest is unexplained. The DNA was the basis for D and trimming; V, J and clone size are from that table. The sample table lists about 2 million clones, 85% to 95% of them with a count of one. Clones ranked in the top ten supply 0.13% of the sample.

The sequencing input was naive CD4+ T cells sorted from blood. Explained via the paper, the cell subset or site label denotes: CD45RA+ positively selected. The TCR was taken from a man between 18 and 35 years old in good health. This chain is built from TRBV7-8 and TRBJ2-7; 9 of the junction bases match TRBD2. The sequenced DNA: TGTGCCAGCAGCTTAGGGACTAGCGACGAGCAGTACTTC. This gives the protein CASSLGTSDEQYF.